Following are 5 T cell receptor beta chains from one sample sequenced in a study of T cells in localized non-small cell lung cancer. Method: immunoSEQ multiplex PCR; TCRdb's copy keeps in-frame clones and lacks some. Of 45,000 to 55,000 clones in the sample, approximately 80% were seen once. The source material was peripheral blood, sampled before any cancer treatment. The receptors originated from a man aged 40-75 years with stage I squamous cell lung carcinoma.

This sequence joins TRBV5-1 and TRBJ2-6; D gene uncertain. Trimming took 0 bases from V and 0 from J, leaving 7 bases between them. Germline lookup yields CDR1 SGHRS and CDR2 YFSETQ. The CDR3 is 16 amino acids. CDR3 DNA: TGCGCCAGCAGCTTGGCCTATGGCTCTGGGGCCAACGTCCTGACTTTC. It specifies CASSLAYGSGANVLTF.

V usage is TRBV9 and J usage is TRBJ2-3; D uncertain. This CDR3 comprises 12 residues. Germline CDR1 SGDLS, CDR2 YYNGEE. V shed 2 bases and J shed 4 bases, with 5 bases lying between them. The CDR3 loop reads CASSVSADTQYF. The CDR3, as DNA: TGTGCCAGCAGCGTGTCGGCAGATACGCAGTATTTT.

V and J are TRBV19 and TRBJ2-7; 7 bases align to TRBD2. Germline V CDR1 and CDR2: LNHDA, SQIVND (reference sequence). The CDR3 has 15 residues. The V and J ends lost 1 base and 2 bases, in that order; junction bases with no gene match: 5. This chain's CDR3 is CASSIGAGRAYEQYF. The CDR3 DNA reads as TGTGCCAGTAGTATAGGGGCAGGGAGGGCCTACGAGCAGTACTTC.

The gene calls are TRBV28 and TRBJ1-5; TRBD1 aligns across 7 bases. The V segment lost 6 bases and the J segment 6 bases; nucleotides outside the gene matches: 5. CDR3 length: 13 amino acids. CDR1 is MDHEN, CDR2 SYDVKM, per germline. The CDR3 loop reads CASRGNRGQPQHF. CDR3 sequence (DNA): TGTGCCAGCAGAGGGAACAGGGGTCAGCCCCAGCATTTT.

The rearrangement uses TRBV9 and TRBJ1-2; unclear D gene. This CDR3 region has 12 residues. In germline, CDR1 is SGDLS, CDR2 YYNGEE. V lost 5 bases to trimming and J lost 3 bases, with 8 bases between them. The CDR3 spells CASRSTYYGYTF. The CDR3 DNA reads TGTGCCAGCAGATCGACATACTATGGCTACACCTTC.